This note documents a single T cell receptor (beta chain) sequence. CDR3 length: 15 amino acids. The germline V gene encodes CDR1 LGHNT and CDR2 FRNRAP. The entry originates in a study of CXCR3-negative and CXCR3-positive naive CD8 T cells. UMI-labeled 5' RACE yielded the TRB cDNA libraries. TCRdb re-called the 5' RACE reads; one entry per CDR3 protein, DNA not given. The table counts about 26,000 distinct CDR3 sequences; about 2.8% lies in the top ten. The source is a human donor in good health. Some clones in this sample may be carry-over from other donors' samples. The rearrangement joins TRBV12-5 to TRBJ2-7; TCRdb gives TRBD2 as the D gene, but with no DNA this cannot be confirmed. Material for sequencing was naive CXCR3- CD8+ T cells from blood. Sample subset: CD45RO-CCR7+CD27+CD95- naive CD8+ T cells lacking CXCR3 (TNR3-). CDR3 amino acids: CASGLPSGYYYEQYF.